These 3 T cell receptor beta chains were sequenced from one sample in a study of blood T cell repertoires in COVID-19. TCRdb's copy holds only in-frame clones and misses some; the assay was immunoSEQ multiplex PCR. The sample lists 100,000 or so clones, roughly 85% occurring once. Sequencing used peripheral blood. The receptors come from a woman in her 70s with active or convalescent COVID-19.

The chain's CDR3 is CASSSLTGMTNTIYF. The CDR3 nucleotides are TGTGCCAGCAGTTCCTTGACAGGGATGACGAACACCATATATTTT. J is TRBJ1-3 and V is TRBV28, with 7 nucleotides matching TRBD1. Germline CDR1 reads MDHEN; CDR2 reads SYDVKM. CDR3 length: 15 amino acids. V shed 4 bases, J shed 7 bases, and the junction held 10 bases outside the gene matches.

This rearrangement joins TRBV7-6 to TRBJ2-1; 10 bases align to TRBD2. The CDR3 consists of 15 residues. V shed 2 bases, J shed 10 bases, and the junction held 8 bases outside the gene matches. CDR1 is SGHVS and CDR2 is FNYEAQ in the germline V gene. In DNA, the CDR3 is TGTGCCAGCAGCTTAAAGACTAGCGGGCCATACGAGCAGTTCTTC. Encoded protein: CASSLKTSGPYEQFF. The variable domain in full, completed from reference TRBV7-6 and TRBJ2-1, reads GAGVSQSPRYKVTKRGQDVALRCDPISGHVSLYWYRQALGQGPEFLTYFNYEAQQDKSGLPNDRFSAERPEGSISTLTIQRTEQRDSAMYRCASSLKTSGPYEQFFGPGTRLTVL.

The chain uses TRBV7-9 and TRBJ2-5, with D maybe TRBD1 (7 bases). Germline V gives CDR1 SEHNR, CDR2 FQNEAQ (reference sequence). The CDR3 spans 16 residues. V lost 5 bases to trimming and J lost 4 bases, with 20 bases between them. The CDR3 sequence: CASSPRDRRGGETQYF. CDR3 bases: TGTGCCAGCAGCCCGAGGGACAGAAGGGGAGGAGAGACCCAGTACTTC.